This T cell receptor (beta chain) was recorded in a study of T cells in Graves' hyperthyroidism and ophthalmopathy. Across the study: Upon initial diagnosis and before any treatment, peripheral blood was collected.

Germline CDR1 and CDR2: LNHDA and SQIVND (reference sequence). Trimming took 4 bases from V and 2 from J, leaving 21 bases between them. The CDR3 has 17 amino acids. Amplified TCR beta CDR3 regions derived from RNA transcripts. Using the HTBI primer set, a first-round RT-PCR was run on the TCR CDR3. TCRdb recomputed calls from the multiplex PCR reads with MiXCR, one row per CDR3 protein. The data contain some 370,000 distinct CDR3 sequences, around an eighth of them singletons. Sample: blood. J is TRBJ2-7 and V is TRBV19; D may be TRBD2 (5 bases). The sequence was obtained from a man aged 50 or older with Graves' ophthalmopathy. The CDR3 nucleotides are TGTGCCAGTAGTACCCACGTGGGGAGTGGTTCGACCTACGAGCAGTACTTC. This translates into CASSTHVGSGSTYEQYF. The variable domain in full, with the rest retrieved from reference TRBV19 and TRBJ2-7, is DGGITQSPKYLFRKEGQNVTLSCEQNLNHDAMYWYRQDPGQGLRLIYYSQIVNDFQKGDIAEGYSVSREKKESFPLTVTSAQKNPTAFYLCASSTHVGSGSTYEQYFGPGTRLTVT.